The next 20 T cell receptor beta chains were all read from a single sample in a study of T cell repertoires in cytomegalovirus infection (dated by TCRdb to the late 2010s). Sequenced on an Illumina HiSeq 1500. TCRdb's own reprocessing of the public reads used fastp at Q25 and MiXCR and kept productive beta chains. A single entry per CDR3 protein holds the most common genes and DNA from its merged rows. This sample gives roughly 51,000 distinct CDR3 sequences in total; 15% to 25% of them show up just once. Of the sample, 26% is held by the ten largest clones. Their target antigens are unknown. Sample treatment or condition, as interpreted from the label and publication: in vitro stimulation with specific CMV peptide epitopes to enrich CMV-specific T cells. The sample consisted of CD8+ T cells from cultured PBMCs, taken from culture after CMV antigen stimulation. These receptors came from a human donor in good health (CMV status not recorded). Some clones in this sample may be carry-over from other donors' samples.

This clonotype was counted at least ten times. V usage is TRBV7-2 and J usage is TRBJ2-1, with 9 bases that match TRBD2. The length of the CDR3 is 14 residues. The V gene end was trimmed by 5 bases and the J gene end by 7 bases; junction bases not matched to a gene: 6. The germline V gene encodes CDR1 SGHTA and CDR2 FQGNSA. This chain's CDR3 is CASSLIAGENEQFF. The DNA for the CDR3 is TGTGCCAGCAGCCTCATAGCGGGGGAGAATGAGCAGTTCTTC.

This clonotype was counted between two and nine times. The gene calls are TRBV7-2 and TRBJ1-1; possibly TRBD1 for D (6 bases). Germline values: CDR1 SGHTA, CDR2 FQGNSA. The CDR3 is made up of 14 amino acids. V lost 5 bases, J lost 5 bases, and 15 bases lay in between. In DNA, the CDR3 is TGTGCCAGCAGCCTACAGGGCGCGGGTACTGAAGCTTTCTTT. Amino acids: CASSLQGAGTEAFF.

This clonotype was seen a few times. The chain recombines TRBV28 with TRBJ2-3; TRBD1 matches 7 bases. V dropped 3 bases and J dropped 5; count of bases not matched to a gene: 14. CDR1 is MDHEN, CDR2 SYDVKM, per germline. There are 17 residues in the CDR3. CDR3 residues: CASSFPIQTGWRDTQYF. CDR3 DNA sequence: TGTGCCAGCAGTTTCCCTATCCAGACAGGGTGGAGAGATACGCAGTATTTT.

J is TRBJ2-1 and V is TRBV7-2; 10 bases fit TRBD2. The CDR3 sequence is 16 residues long. Germline V CDR1 and CDR2: SGHTA, FQGNSA. The J segment lost 7 bases and the V segment lost 6 bases, leaving 12 bases of the junction unmatched. The DNA of the CDR3 is TGTGCCAGCAGATCTATTGGGACTAGCGTTTGGAATGAGCAGTTCTTC. Residues: CASRSIGTSVWNEQFF.

J is TRBJ1-5 and V is TRBV7-2, with D uncertain. Germline V CDR1 and CDR2: SGHTA, FQGNSA. Trimming removed 5 bases from V and 7 bases from J, with 18 bases in between. CDR3 length: 15 amino acids. The CDR3 region is CASSENDGSGQPQHF. The DNA of the CDR3 is TGTGCCAGCAGCGAAAATGACGGGTCGGGGCAGCCCCAGCATTTT. Full variable domain (remainder filled in from reference TRBV7-2 and TRBJ1-5): GAGVSQSPSNKVTEKGKDVELRCDPISGHTALYWYRQSLGQGLEFLIYFQGNSAPDKSGLPSDRFSAERTGGSVSTLTIQRTQQEDSAVYLCASSENDGSGQPQHFGDGTRLSIL.

This clonotype was observed a handful of times. The chain joins TRBV4-2 to TRBJ2-3, with TRBD1 identical over 8 bases. Trimming at V came to 0 bases and at J to 3 bases, leaving 2 bases not matched to a gene. The germline gives CDR1 LGHNA, CDR2 YNFKEQ. This CDR3 has 15 amino acids. The CDR3 here is CASSQEGQATDTQYF. The CDR3 coding sequence is TGTGCCAGCAGCCAAGAGGGACAGGCTACAGATACGCAGTATTTT.

This clonotype has just a few counts. The chain couples TRBV27 to TRBJ2-5, with a tentative D call TRBD1 (5 bases). The CDR3 length is 15 residues. V was cut by 6 bases and J by 0 bases, with 14 bases left in between. Germline CDR1 and CDR2: MNHEY and SMNVEV (reference sequence). The CDR3 spells CASSFNRRHQETQYF. The CDR3 coding sequence is TGTGCCAGCAGCTTTAACAGGCGACACCAAGAGACCCAGTACTTC.

This chain connects TRBV7-8 to TRBJ1-6, with TRBD1 as a possible D gene (6 bases). Trimming cost V 1 base and J 6 bases, with 10 bases left between them. Germline CDR1 and CDR2: SGHVS and FQNEAQ. The CDR3 loop spans 15 amino acids. Here the CDR3 DNA reads TGTGCCAGCAGCTTAGGAGGAGGGGGTAATTCACCCCTCCACTTT. Translation gives CASSLGGGGNSPLHF.

This clonotype was seen a handful of times. The rearrangement joins TRBV6-6 to TRBJ2-5; TRBD2 matches 7 bases. Germline values: CDR1 MNHNY, CDR2 SVGAGI (reference sequence). There are 13 residues in the CDR3. V trimming: 6 bases; J trimming: 4 bases; junction bases outside the gene matches: 5. In DNA, the CDR3 is TGTGCCAGCAGCTGGGGGGGGGGAGAGACCCAGTACTTC. Its protein product is CASSWGGGETQYF.

This clonotype showed up many times. The chain has TRBV20-1 and TRBJ1-2, with D unresolved. Between the trimmed V and J ends, which lost 1 base and 2 bases, there was a span of 11 bases. From germline, CDR1 is DFQATT and CDR2 SNEGSKA (reference sequence). The length of the CDR3 is 14 residues. The CDR3 loop reads CSARGIDTNYGYTF. The CDR3 bases are TGCAGTGCTAGAGGGATAGACACCAACTATGGCTACACCTTC.

The chain combines TRBV3-1 with TRBJ1-1; the D is unclear. CDR3 length: 17 amino acids. Germline assignment: CDR1 LGHDT and CDR2 YNNKEL (reference sequence). Trimming shortened V by 3 bases and J by 4 bases, and 21 bases separated the two germline ends. CDR3 sequence: CASSHGPPQVTATEAFF. Written as DNA, the CDR3 is TGTGCCAGCAGCCATGGACCCCCGCAAGTCACGGCCACTGAAGCTTTCTTT.

This clonotype was observed a handful of times. This sequence joins TRBV7-2 and TRBJ1-1; D may be TRBD1 (6 bases). V gave up 5 bases and J gave up 11 bases, with 18 bases separating them. Germline V gives CDR1 SGHTA, CDR2 FQGNSA. CDR3 length: 13 residues. DNA of the CDR3: TGTGCCAGCAGCCGGACAGTCCCCTCTGGGGCTTTCTTT. This codes for CASSRTVPSGAFF.

This clonotype was recorded a few times. In DNA, the CDR3 is TGTGCCAGCAGCCCGGGACTAGCGGCCTACAATGAGCAGTTCTTC. Translation: CASSPGLAAYNEQFF. The V call is TRBV7-2, the J call TRBJ2-1; 11 bases are shared with TRBD2. V dropped 5 bases and J dropped 2; count of bases not matched to a gene: 2. Germline loops: CDR1 SGHTA, CDR2 FQGNSA. The CDR3 has 15 residues. The whole variable domain, remainder taken from reference TRBV7-2 and TRBJ2-1, is GAGVSQSPSNKVTEKGKDVELRCDPISGHTALYWYRQSLGQGLEFLIYFQGNSAPDKSGLPSDRFSAERTGGSVSTLTIQRTQQEDSAVYLCASSPGLAAYNEQFFGPGTRLTVL.

This chain links TRBV19 with TRBJ1-4; D is perhaps TRBD1 (6 bases). Germline loops: CDR1 LNHDA, CDR2 SQIVND (reference sequence). CDR3 size: 15 residues. V lost 6 bases to trimming and J lost 4 bases, with 15 bases between them. The CDR3 sequence: CASRPRDTINEKLFF. Written as DNA, the CDR3 is TGTGCCAGTAGACCCCGGGACACGATTAATGAAAAACTGTTTTTT.

This clonotype has just a few counts. V is TRBV7-2 and J is TRBJ2-5, with 9 bases that match TRBD2. J was trimmed by 5 bases and V by 2 bases; bases with no gene match: 9. Germline V lookup: CDR1 SGHTA, CDR2 FQGNSA. This CDR3 region has 16 residues. CDR3 loop: CASSLYLRGGVETQYF. The CDR3 DNA sequence: TGTGCCAGCAGCTTATATTTGCGGGGGGGCGTTGAGACCCAGTACTTC.

This clonotype was found a few times. The rearrangement joins TRBV7-2 to TRBJ1-3, with D perhaps matching TRBD1 (6 bases). The CDR3 extends over 16 amino acids. From germline, CDR1 is SGHTA and CDR2 FQGNSA. V lost 5 bases, J lost 0 bases, and 14 bases lay in between. The CDR3 nucleotides are TGTGCCAGCAGCCCAGTGACGGGACACTCTGGAAACACCATATATTTT. It translates to CASSPVTGHSGNTIYF.

This clonotype was seen a few times. This rearrangement joins TRBV7-2 to TRBJ2-2; D is ambiguous. Between the trimmed V and J ends, which lost 5 bases and 3 bases, there was a span of 10 bases. In germline, CDR1 is SGHTA, CDR2 FQGNSA. The CDR3 spans 14 residues. DNA of the CDR3: TGTGCCAGCAGCCAAGTACAATACACCGGGGAGCTGTTTTTT. Translation: CASSQVQYTGELFF.

This clonotype has only a few counts. The CDR3 DNA reads TGTGCCAGCAGCTACCAGGGGGTGGACGAGCAGTACTTC. Residues: CASSYQGVDEQYF. V is TRBV7-9 and J is TRBJ2-7, with TRBD1 identical over 7 bases. V lost 4 bases and J lost 5; bases outside the gene matches: 5. CDR3 size: 13 residues. CDR1 and CDR2 from the germline V gene are SEHNR and FQNEAQ (reference sequence).

This clonotype was counted only a few times. This chain uses TRBV27 with TRBJ2-7; 7 nucleotides align to TRBD1. The germline CDR1 and CDR2 sequences are MNHEY and SMNVEV (reference sequence). V dropped 5 bases and J dropped 3; count of bases not matched to a gene: 4. The CDR3 has 13 amino acids. The CDR3, as DNA: TGTGCCAGCAGTCGGGCAGGGGGCTACGAGCAGTACTTC. Translating it yields CASSRAGGYEQYF.

This chain joins TRBV7-8 and TRBJ1-2; D might be TRBD1 (5 bases). The CDR3 totals 13 residues. Trimming stripped 4 bases from V and 5 bases from J, with 11 bases between. Germline CDR1 reads SGHVS; CDR2 reads FQNEAQ. The CDR3 DNA sequence: TGTGCCAGCAGCTCCGGGGGGATTTATGGCTACACCTTC. Its translation is CASSSGGIYGYTF. Combining the CDR3 with reference TRBV7-8 and TRBJ1-2 gives the whole variable domain GAGVSQSPRYKVAKRGQDVALRCDPISGHVSLFWYQQALGQGPEFLTYFQNEAQLDKSGLPSDRFFAERPEGSVSTLKIQRTQQEDSAVYLCASSSGGIYGYTFGSGTRLTVV.